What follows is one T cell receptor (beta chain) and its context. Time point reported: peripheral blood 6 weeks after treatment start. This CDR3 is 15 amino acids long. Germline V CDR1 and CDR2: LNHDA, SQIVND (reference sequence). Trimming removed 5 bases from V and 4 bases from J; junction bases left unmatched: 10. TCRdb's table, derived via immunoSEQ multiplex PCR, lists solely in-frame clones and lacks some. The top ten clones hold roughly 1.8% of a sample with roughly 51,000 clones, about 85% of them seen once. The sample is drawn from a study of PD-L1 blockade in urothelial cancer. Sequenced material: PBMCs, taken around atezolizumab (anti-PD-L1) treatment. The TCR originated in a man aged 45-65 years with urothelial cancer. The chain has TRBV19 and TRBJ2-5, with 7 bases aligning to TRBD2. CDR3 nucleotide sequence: TGTGCCAGTAGTCCCCGCCGACTAGCTGGAGAGACCCAGTACTTC. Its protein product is CASSPRRLAGETQYF.